The 3 T cell receptor beta chains below come from one sample, sequenced in a study of tumor-infiltrating lymphocytes in primary liver carcinoma (dated by TCRdb to about 2017). Total RNA and DNA were co-extracted without cell sorting from roughly 20-30 mg of bulk tissue using the AllPrep DNA/RNA mini kit. Instrument used: Illumina HiSeq 2500. TCRbeta-specific cDNA was reverse-transcribed from about 520 ng total RNA using a constant-region primer and ProtoScript II reverse transcriptase. TCRbeta libraries were built with three nested multiplex PCR rounds, a slightly modified ARM-PCR procedure. Multiplex TRBV1-TRBV30 forward primers and a Cbeta reverse primer were used in the first two PCR rounds, each of which was run for roughly 10 cycles. TCRdb handled the public reads itself, with Q25 trimming in fastp and clone calling in MiXCR, and kept productive beta chains. Identical CDR3 proteins give one entry, which carries the most common genes and DNA. The sample includes approximately 190,000 distinct CDR3 sequences, with around 81% observed a single time. The ten largest clones represent 15% to 20% of the sample.

The specimen was tumor tissue from primary liver carcinoma. These TCRs come from a man aged 40-49 years with primary liver carcinoma and hepatitis B virus infection.

About this clonotype: A junction end diverges from the germline sequence, so it may reflect a read error. This chain connects TRBV4-1 to TRBJ2-7; D is unresolved. Germline assignment: CDR1 MGHRA and CDR2 YSYEKL. The CDR3 has 14 amino acids. The CDR3 DNA reads TGCGCCAGCAGCCTAGACATGACCTCCTACGAACAGTACTTC. Translation gives CASSLDMTSYEQYF.

Worth noting for this clonotype: A read error is possible here, since a much larger clone lies one base away. This chain connects TRBV28 to TRBJ2-7, with D possibly TRBD2 on 5 matching bases. Germline loops: CDR1 MDHEN, CDR2 SYDVKM. The length of the CDR3 is 10 residues. The CDR3 here is CPTVEGEQYF. The CDR3 nucleotides are TGTCCCACCGTTGAGGGCGAGCAGTACTTC.

In the case of this clonotype: A read error may be the cause here, since a much bigger clone is one base away. The rearrangement joins TRBV29-1 to TRBJ2-3, with TRBD2 as a possible D gene (6 bases). This CDR3 has 14 amino acids. Germline CDR1 SQVTM, CDR2 ANQGSEA. CDR3: CSATGAWAADMQYF. CDR3 DNA: TGCAGCGCAACGGGAGCGTGGGCAGCAGATATGCAGTATTTT.